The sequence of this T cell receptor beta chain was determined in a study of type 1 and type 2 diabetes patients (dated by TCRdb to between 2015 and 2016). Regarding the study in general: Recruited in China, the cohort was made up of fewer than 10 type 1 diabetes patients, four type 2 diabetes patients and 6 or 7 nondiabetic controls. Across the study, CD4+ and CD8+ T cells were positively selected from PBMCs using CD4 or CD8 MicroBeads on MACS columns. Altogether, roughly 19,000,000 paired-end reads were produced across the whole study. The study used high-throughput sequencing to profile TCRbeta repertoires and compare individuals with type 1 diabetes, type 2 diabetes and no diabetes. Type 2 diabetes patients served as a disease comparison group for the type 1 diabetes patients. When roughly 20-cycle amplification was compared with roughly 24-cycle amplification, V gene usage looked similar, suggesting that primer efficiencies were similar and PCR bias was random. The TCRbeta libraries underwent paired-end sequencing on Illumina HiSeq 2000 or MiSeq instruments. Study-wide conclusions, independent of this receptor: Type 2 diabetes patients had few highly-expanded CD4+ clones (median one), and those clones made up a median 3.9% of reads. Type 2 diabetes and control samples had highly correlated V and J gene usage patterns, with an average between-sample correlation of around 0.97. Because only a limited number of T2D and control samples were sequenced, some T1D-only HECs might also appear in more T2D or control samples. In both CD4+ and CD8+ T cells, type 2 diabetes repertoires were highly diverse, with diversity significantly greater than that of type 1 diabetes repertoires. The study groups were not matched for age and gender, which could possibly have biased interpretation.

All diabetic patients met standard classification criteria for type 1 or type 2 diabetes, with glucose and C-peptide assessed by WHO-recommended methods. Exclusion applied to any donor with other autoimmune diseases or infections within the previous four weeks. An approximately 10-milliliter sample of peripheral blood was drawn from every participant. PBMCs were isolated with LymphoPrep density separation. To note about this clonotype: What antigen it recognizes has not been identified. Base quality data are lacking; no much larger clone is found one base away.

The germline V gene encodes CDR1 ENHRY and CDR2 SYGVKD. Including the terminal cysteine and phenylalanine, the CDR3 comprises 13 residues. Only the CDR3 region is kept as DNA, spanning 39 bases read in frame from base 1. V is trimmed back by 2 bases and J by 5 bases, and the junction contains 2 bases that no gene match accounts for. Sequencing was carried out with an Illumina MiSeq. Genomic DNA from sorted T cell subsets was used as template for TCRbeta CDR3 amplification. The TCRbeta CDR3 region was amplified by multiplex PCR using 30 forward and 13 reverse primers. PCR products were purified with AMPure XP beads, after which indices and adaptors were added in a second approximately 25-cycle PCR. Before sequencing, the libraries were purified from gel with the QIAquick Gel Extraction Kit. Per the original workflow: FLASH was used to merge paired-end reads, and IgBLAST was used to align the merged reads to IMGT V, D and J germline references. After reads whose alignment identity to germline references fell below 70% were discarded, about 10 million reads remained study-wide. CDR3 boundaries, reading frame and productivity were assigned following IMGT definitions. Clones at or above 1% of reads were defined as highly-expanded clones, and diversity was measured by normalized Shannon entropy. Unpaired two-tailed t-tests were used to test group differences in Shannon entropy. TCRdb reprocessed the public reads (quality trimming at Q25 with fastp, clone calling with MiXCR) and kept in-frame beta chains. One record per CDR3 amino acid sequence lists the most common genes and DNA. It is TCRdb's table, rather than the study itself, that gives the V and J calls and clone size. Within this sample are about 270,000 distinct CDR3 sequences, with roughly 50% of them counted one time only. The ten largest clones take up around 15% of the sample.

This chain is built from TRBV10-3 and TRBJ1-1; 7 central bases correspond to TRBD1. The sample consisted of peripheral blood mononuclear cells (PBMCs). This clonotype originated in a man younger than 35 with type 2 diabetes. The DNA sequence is TGTGCCATCAGTGAGCAGGGGGGGACTGAAGCTTTCTTT. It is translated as CAISEQGGTEAFF.